Listed below are T cell receptor beta chains from one sample, sequenced in a study of beta chain features in type 1 diabetes. This table comes from immunoSEQ multiplex PCR, and its TCRdb copy is limited to in-frame clones, with some not included. The table has nearly 350,000 clones, 9.3% seen once; the top ten hold over 0.95%. Specimen: central memory CD4+ T cells from blood. The receptors were gathered from a man aged 25-45 years with type 1 diabetes. Both conserved end residues are part of each CDR3. The D gene is left open where the match is weak. For some rows the clone size is stated as once, few or many, or as a class when expanded; others skip it.

TRBJ2-7,TRBV28,TRBD2,-,CASSTGTSRVAYEQYF,TGTGCCAGCAGCACCGGGACTAGCAGGGTCGCCTACGAGCAGTACTTC
TRBJ2-4,TRBV7-2,-,few,CASSLGPGSAKNIQYF,TGTGCCAGCAGTCTGGGCCCCGGGTCGGCCAAAAACATTCAGTACTTC
TRBJ2-2,TRBV15,TRBD1,-,CATSTTDRGPGELFF,TGTGCCACCAGCACTACGGACAGGGGGCCCGGGGAGCTGTTTTTT
TRBJ1-1,TRBV6-1,TRBD1,few,CASSGQGATTEAFF,TGTGCCAGCAGTGGACAGGGGGCGACGACTGAAGCTTTCTTT
TRBJ1-4,TRBV19,-,few,CASSPQGGGQNEKLFF,TGTGCCAGTAGTCCTCAAGGAGGCGGCCAGAATGAAAAACTGTTTTTT
TRBJ2-6,TRBV7-9,-,once,CASSLTAQGGGSGANVLTF,TGTGCCAGCAGCTTAACGGCCCAGGGTGGAGGCTCTGGGGCCAACGTCCTGACTTTC
TRBJ1-4,TRBV2,TRBD1,-,CASSENRGTDEKLFF,TGTGCCAGCAGTGAGAACAGGGGGACGGATGAAAAACTGTTTTTT
TRBJ1-1,TRBV6-6,-,few,CASNRNTEAFF,TGTGCCAGCAATCGGAACACTGAAGCTTTCTTT
TRBJ1-3,TRBV14,-,few,CASSQTMGSAIYF,TGTGCCAGCAGCCAGACAATGGGGAGCGCCATATATTTT
TRBJ1-1,TRBV18,-,few,CASSPDRRNTEAFF,TGTGCCAGCTCACCCGACAGACGGAACACTGAAGCTTTCTTT